Listed below are T cell receptor beta chains from one sample, sequenced in a study of blood T cell repertoires in COVID-19. Profiled with immunoSEQ multiplex PCR; TCRdb holds only in-frame clones, not every one. The data hold around 89,000 clones, with 89% observed a single time. The sample comprised peripheral blood. The receptor source for this set is a man aged 50-59 years with acute or convalescent COVID-19. Both conserved end residues are part of each CDR3. Fields, in order: clone size, J gene, D gene, V gene, CDR3 protein, CDR3 DNA. A D gene is named only where the DNA matches it firmly. The size of a clone is reported for some rows only, either as once, few or many, or as a class for expanded clones.

>.|TRBJ2-1|TRBD2|TRBV12-3/TRBV12-4
CASSFPRGGLFF
TGTGCCAGCAGTTTCCCACGGGGGGGCCTGTTCTTC
>once|TRBJ1-3|.|TRBV6-6
CASSPSMGPDSGNTIYF
TGTGCCAGCAGTCCAAGTATGGGCCCAGACTCTGGAAACACCATATATTTT
>.|TRBJ1-2|TRBD1|TRBV4-2
CASSPLDPQGAYGYTF
TGTGCCAGCAGCCCCCTAGACCCACAGGGGGCCTATGGCTACACCTTC
>.|TRBJ1-1|.|TRBV9
CASSYAGSGVTEAFF
TGTGCCAGCAGCTACGCGGGGTCGGGGGTCACTGAAGCTTTCTTT
>.|TRBJ2-1|TRBD2|TRBV11-2
CASSSLGGMNEQFF
TGTGCCAGCAGCTCCTTGGGGGGGATGAATGAGCAGTTCTTC
>.|TRBJ2-3|TRBD1|TRBV5-1
CASSLQGAFSTDTQYF
TGCGCCAGCAGCTTGCAGGGGGCGTTTAGCACAGATACGCAGTATTTT
>.|TRBJ1-4|TRBD1|TRBV4-2
CASSQAGTGEEKLFF
TGTGCCAGCAGCCAAGCCGGGACAGGGGAAGAAAAACTGTTTTTT
>.|TRBJ1-5|TRBD1|TRBV5-6
CASSFRQGNNQPQHF
TGTGCCAGCAGTTTCCGACAGGGCAACAATCAGCCCCAGCATTTT
>.|TRBJ2-5|.|TRBV4-2
CASSRGGGRPIQETQYF
TGTGCCAGCAGCCGAGGGGGGGGCCGACCTATACAAGAGACCCAGTACTTC
>.|TRBJ2-5|TRBD1|TRBV5-1
CASSLGTGFQETQYF
TGCGCCAGCAGCTTGGGGACAGGATTTCAAGAGACCCAGTACTTC
>.|TRBJ2-2|.|TRBV9
CASSVGSDIATGELFF
TGTGCCAGCAGCGTAGGGTCCGACATAGCGACCGGGGAGCTGTTTTTT
>.|TRBJ1-1|TRBD1|TRBV18
CASSPKYTGGRGTEAFF
TGTGCCAGCTCACCGAAATACACAGGGGGACGGGGCACTGAAGCTTTCTTT
>.|TRBJ2-3|.|TRBV7-2
CASSLGLARSTDTQYF
TGTGCCAGCAGCTTAGGCCTAGCTAGGAGCACAGATACGCAGTATTTT
>.|TRBJ2-3|TRBD2|TRBV3-1/TRBV3-2
CASSHLAGGPSTDTQYF
TGTGCCAGCAGCCACCTAGCGGGGGGGCCGAGCACAGATACGCAGTATTTT
>few|TRBJ1-2|.|TRBV9
CASSGQKAVYGYTF
TGTGCCAGCAGCGGCCAGAAGGCGGTCTATGGCTACACCTTC
>.|TRBJ2-3|TRBD1|TRBV7-2
CASRPGTGGGGTDTQYF
TGTGCCAGCAGGCCCGGGACAGGGGGCGGAGGGACAGATACGCAGTATTTT
>.|TRBJ2-2|.|TRBV30
CAWTLTGTNTGELFF
TGTGCCTGGACCCTTACCGGGACAAACACCGGGGAGCTGTTTTTT
>.|TRBJ2-7|.|TRBV5-1
CASSLFSQRPSGVYEQYF
TGCGCCAGCAGCTTGTTTTCTCAGCGCCCCTCCGGAGTCTACGAGCAGTACTTC
>.|TRBJ1-1|.|TRBV6-5
CASPVSEGTTEAFF
TGTGCCAGCCCCGTCAGCGAGGGTACCACTGAAGCTTTCTTT
>.|TRBJ2-1|TRBD2|TRBV7-8
CASSPLPGLYNEQFF
TGTGCCAGCAGCCCTCTCCCGGGACTATACAATGAGCAGTTCTTC
>.|TRBJ1-5|.|TRBV14
CASSQEYNQPQHF
TGTGCCAGCAGCCAAGAGTACAATCAGCCCCAGCATTTT
>.|TRBJ2-2|TRBD1|TRBV14
CASSQDGARGSTGELFF
TGTGCCAGCAGCCAAGATGGAGCCAGGGGGTCCACCGGGGAGCTGTTTTTT
>.|TRBJ2-2|.|TRBV19
CASSIQGSGELFF
TGTGCCAGTAGTATCCAGGGATCCGGGGAGCTGTTTTTT
>.|TRBJ1-2|.|TRBV7-9
CASSPGQYYGYTF
TGTGCCAGCAGCCCAGGACAGTACTATGGCTACACCTTC
>.|TRBJ1-5|TRBD1|TRBV19
CASSIGVQGGRQPQHF
TGTGCCAGTAGTATAGGGGTCCAGGGGGGTCGTCAGCCCCAGCATTTT
>once|TRBJ2-4|.|TRBV6-5
CASNGLLAKNIQYF
TGTGCCAGCAACGGACTGCTAGCCAAAAACATTCAGTACTTC
>.|TRBJ1-1|.|TRBV3-1/TRBV3-2
CASSHTEGRAFF
TGTGCCAGCAGCCACACTGAGGGGAGGGCTTTCTTT
>.|TRBJ2-3|.|TRBV3-1/TRBV3-2
CASSSINDPVTDTQYF
TGTGCCAGCAGCTCAATAAACGATCCGGTCACAGATACGCAGTATTTT
>.|TRBJ1-6|.|TRBV19
CASSIGESSYNSPLHF
TGTGCCAGTAGTATTGGGGAGAGCTCCTATAATTCACCCCTCCACTTT
>.|TRBJ1-2|TRBD1|TRBV5-1
CASSLEGDRVNYGYTF
TGCGCCAGCAGCTTGGAAGGGGACAGGGTGAACTATGGCTACACCTTC
>.|TRBJ1-6|.|TRBV19
CASRTTGYNSPLHF
TGTGCCAGCCGGACTACAGGATATAATTCACCCCTCCACTTT
>.|TRBJ1-5|TRBD1|TRBV6-5
CASSPTGSNQPQHF
TGTGCCAGCAGCCCGACAGGGAGCAATCAGCCCCAGCATTTT
>.|TRBJ2-3|TRBD2|TRBV4-1
CASSARLAGGPDTQYF
TGCGCCAGCAGCGCCCGACTAGCGGGGGGGCCAGATACGCAGTATTTT
>.|TRBJ1-3|.|TRBV6-1
CASSDRDSGNTIYF
TGTGCCAGCAGTGACAGGGACTCTGGAAACACCATATATTTT
>.|TRBJ2-5|TRBD1|TRBV5-1
CASSLRQGETQYF
TGCGCCAGCAGCTTGAGACAGGGGGAGACCCAGTACTTC
>.|TRBJ1-5|TRBD1|TRBV5-5
CASSLVPTGTKGTQHF
TGTGCCAGCAGCTTGGTCCCGACAGGGACGAAGGGGACCCAGCATTTT
>.|TRBJ2-2|TRBD1|TRBV2
CASSETGDTGELFF
TGTGCCAGCTCGGAGACAGGGGACACCGGGGAGCTGTTTTTT
>.|TRBJ2-1|.|TRBV19
CASSAETPRINNEQFF
TGTGCCAGTAGTGCGGAGACCCCTCGAATCAACAATGAGCAGTTCTTC
>.|TRBJ2-7|TRBD1|TRBV7-9
CASSRDRAYYEQYF
TGTGCCAGCAGTCGGGACAGGGCCTACTACGAGCAGTACTTC
>.|TRBJ2-2|.|TRBV7-6
CASSLVRQNTGELFF
TGTGCCAGCAGCTTAGTTAGACAGAACACCGGGGAGCTGTTTTTT
>.|TRBJ1-5|.|TRBV2
CASSGRVGQPQHF
TGTGCCAGCAGTGGCCGGGTGGGTCAGCCCCAGCATTTT
>.|TRBJ1-2|TRBD1|TRBV2
CASTRFQGAQSGLYGYTF
TGTGCCAGCACCCGATTCCAGGGGGCGCAATCCGGATTATATGGCTACACCTTC
>.|TRBJ2-7|TRBD2|TRBV12-3/TRBV12-4
CASKGTSGIKYF
TGTGCCAGCAAGGGGACTAGCGGAATTAAGTACTTC
>.|TRBJ2-7|.|TRBV6-6
CASSYRRGDEQYF
TGTGCCAGCAGTTACCGCAGGGGGGACGAGCAGTACTTC
>.|TRBJ2-3|TRBD2|TRBV27
CASSFTMASGGRGDTQYF
TGTGCCAGCAGTTTTACCATGGCGAGCGGGGGGCGAGGGGATACGCAGTATTTT
>.|TRBJ1-6|.|TRBV7-2
CASSFIANRKSPLHF
TGTGCCAGCAGCTTCATAGCCAATAGGAAGTCACCCCTCCACTTT
>.|TRBJ2-2|TRBD2|TRBV7-2
CASSPRRSGGGGELFF
TGTGCCAGCAGCCCCCGTAGAAGCGGGGGGGGCGGGGAGCTGTTTTTT
>.|TRBJ2-1|.|TRBV7-8
CASSKTGTYNEQFF
TGTGCCAGCAGCAAGACAGGTACTTACAATGAGCAGTTCTTC
>once|TRBJ1-5|.|TRBV6-2/TRBV6-3
CASSPQGAGGNQPQHF
TGTGCCAGCAGTCCACAGGGAGCTGGAGGCAATCAGCCCCAGCATTTT